This TCR beta chain was recorded in a study of cytomegalovirus exposure and HLA in healthy donors. Across the study: Approximately 170 million T cells yielded some 120 million unique TCR beta sequences in earlier analysis. Study-level results: Cytomegalovirus-associated status was assigned to around 160 TCR beta chains.

A note on this clone: No antigen is known for it.

PCR primers comprised 60 Vbeta and 13 Jbeta primers. Some clones are missing from TCRdb's copy, which holds only in-frame ones; the method was immunoSEQ multiplex PCR. This sample contains 50,000 to 70,000 clones. In germline, CDR1 is SGHTS, CDR2 YDEGEE. Between the trimmed V and J ends, which lost 5 bases and 3 bases, there was a span of 11 bases. The CDR3 consists of 13 residues. The sample consisted of PBMCs. V gene TRBV5-8 combines with J gene TRBJ2-5, with D maybe TRBD2 (5 bases). The source of this sequence is a woman under 30 in good health and CMV-seronegative. The CDR3 DNA reads as TGTGCCAGCAGGGGTCGGGATAAAGAGACCCAGTACTTC. Translation gives CASRGRDKETQYF.